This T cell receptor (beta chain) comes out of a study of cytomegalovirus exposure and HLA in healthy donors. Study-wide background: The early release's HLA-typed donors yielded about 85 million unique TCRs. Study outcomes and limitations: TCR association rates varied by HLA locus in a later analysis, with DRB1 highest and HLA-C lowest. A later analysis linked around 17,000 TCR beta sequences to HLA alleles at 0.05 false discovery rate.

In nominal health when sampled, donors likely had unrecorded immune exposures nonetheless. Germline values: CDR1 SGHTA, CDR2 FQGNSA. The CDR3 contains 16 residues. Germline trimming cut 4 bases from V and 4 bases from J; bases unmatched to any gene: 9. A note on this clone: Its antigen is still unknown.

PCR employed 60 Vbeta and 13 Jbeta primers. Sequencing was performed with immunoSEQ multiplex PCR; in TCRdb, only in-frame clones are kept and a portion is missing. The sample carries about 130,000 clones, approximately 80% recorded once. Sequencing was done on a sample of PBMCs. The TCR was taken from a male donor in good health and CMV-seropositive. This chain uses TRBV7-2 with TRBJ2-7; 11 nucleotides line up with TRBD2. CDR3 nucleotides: TGTGCCAGCAGCTCCTCTCTAGCGGGGGGCACTTACGAGCAGTACTTC. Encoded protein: CASSSSLAGGTYEQYF.